This T cell receptor beta chain was identified in a study of blood T cell repertoires in COVID-19. Study background: Sites in the United States, Italy and Spain provided acute and convalescent COVID-19 samples. Sample material is recorded as cDNA or gDNA derived from T cells, B-cell-depleted T cells, or PBMCs.

Per the authors' pipeline: Amplification of reference gene primers was used by the study to estimate nucleated cell counts. Sequencing was performed with immunoSEQ multiplex PCR; in TCRdb, only in-frame clones are kept and a portion is missing. V, J and clone size were drawn from that table, and D and trimming were deduced from the DNA. The table has over 140,000 clones, 80% to 85% seen once. Trimming took 5 bases from V and 2 from J, leaving 19 bases between them. The CDR3 sequence is 17 residues long. Germline V gives CDR1 WSHSY, CDR2 SAAADI. This sequence joins TRBV10-2 and TRBJ2-1; D not resolved. What was sequenced was peripheral blood. The receptor was isolated from a woman aged 55-70 years with acute or convalescent COVID-19. CDR3 in DNA: TGCGCCAGCAGTCAGCTTAGACTGAACCTTCCCTACAATGAGCAGTTCTTC. It codes for CASSQLRLNLPYNEQFF.